One sample yielded the 27 T cell receptor beta chains listed below, sequenced in a study of metastatic and nonmetastatic thyroid tumors. Not a single patient had been given any form of treatment at any point before undergoing thyroid surgery. TCRdb reanalyzed the PCR reads via MiXCR. The repertoire includes about 39,000 clones, less than 20% of them detected once, and over 3.5% sits in the top ten. The material sequenced was blood. All receptors derive from a female donor with papillary thyroid cancer or a benign thyroid nodule (not recorded which). Some clones in this sample may be carry-over from other donors' samples.

For this clone: This may stem from a read error, because a much larger clone lies one nucleotide away. The chain uses TRBV5-4 and TRBJ2-2; TRBD1 agrees at 7 bases. CDR3 length: 15 amino acids. Looked up from germline, CDR1 is SGHNT and CDR2 is YYREEE (reference sequence). CDR3 loop: CAISLTGRNTGELFF. In DNA, the CDR3 is TGTGCCATCAGCTTGACAGGGAGGAACACCGGGGAGCTGTTTTTT.

This clone was detected ten times or more. The J gene is TRBJ1-5, the V gene TRBV20-1; 11 bases agree with TRBD1. The trim removed 6 bases at V and 4 bases at J, leaving 8 bases unmatched. The CDR3 runs to 15 residues. Germline-derived CDR1 and CDR2 are DFQATT and SNEGSKA (reference sequence). The CDR3 coding sequence is TGCAGTGCCCAAAGTGGGACAGGGGGAAATCAGCCCCAGCATTTT. Protein sequence: CSAQSGTGGNQPQHF.

This clone was recorded many times. The chain carries TRBV28 and TRBJ2-7; 10 bases align to TRBD1. The CDR3 extends over 14 amino acids. Germline CDR1 MDHEN, CDR2 SYDVKM. V was clipped by 3 bases and J by 3 bases; unmatched bases: 2. The CDR3 loop is CASSLGQGIYEQYF. CDR3 bases: TGTGCCAGCAGTTTGGGACAGGGGATCTACGAGCAGTACTTC.

This clone was counted at least ten times. V and J are TRBV30 and TRBJ1-1; tentative D call: TRBD1 (5 bases). Germline V lookup: CDR1 GTSNPN, CDR2 SVGIG (reference sequence). Trimming removed 4 bases from V and 0 bases from J, with 15 bases in between. The CDR3 totals 15 residues. The CDR3 DNA reads as TGTGCCTGGAATGGGGGGAAGGGGATGAACACTGAAGCTTTCTTT. Its protein is CAWNGGKGMNTEAFF.

This clone showed up many times. The chain uses TRBV6-1 and TRBJ2-7; the D gene is possibly TRBD1 (7 bases). There are 13 residues in the CDR3. The ends were cut back, 7 bases at V and 4 bases at J, with 14 bases in the middle. CDR1 is MNHNS and CDR2 is SASEGT in the germline V gene. The CDR3 reads CASKGRGAYEQYF. In DNA form, the CDR3 reads TGTGCCAGCAAGGGCAGGGGGGCGTACGAGCAGTACTTC.

The chain is built from TRBV10-3 and TRBJ2-1; 10 bases agree with TRBD2. The germline gives CDR1 ENHRY, CDR2 SYGVKD. The CDR3 runs to 15 residues. V shed 3 bases, J shed 4 bases, and the junction held 3 bases outside the gene matches. The CDR3 sequence: CAISDISGGYNEQFF. CDR3 coding DNA: TGTGCCATCAGTGATATTAGCGGGGGGTACAATGAGCAGTTCTTC.

In its sample, this clone is medium-sized (0.01 to 0.1%). This rearrangement joins TRBV15 to TRBJ2-7; D unresolved. The V gene lost 1 base and the J gene lost 3 bases, with 7 bases spanning the gap. The CDR3 loop spans 13 amino acids. Germline assignment: CDR1 LNHNV and CDR2 YYDKDF (reference sequence). The CDR3 sequence is CATSRGPIYEQYF. The CDR3 region has the DNA TGTGCCACCAGCAGAGGACCGATCTACGAGCAGTACTTC.

This clone has a count of ten or more. This chain links TRBV2 with TRBJ2-1; 8 bases are a match to TRBD1. Germline CDR1 is SNHLY and CDR2 is FYNNEI. The CDR3 contains 16 residues. Unmatched junction bases numbered 14, after V lost 4 bases and J lost 9 bases. This chain's CDR3 is CASSALGTGGEGEQFF. The CDR3 DNA is TGTGCCAGCAGTGCCCTTGGGACAGGAGGCGAAGGTGAGCAGTTCTTC.

In this sample, this clone turned up many times. This chain uses TRBV14 with TRBJ2-1, with TRBD2 matching 8 bases. V shed 6 bases, J shed 2 bases, and the junction held 6 bases outside the gene matches. This CDR3 is built from 15 residues. CDR1 is SGHDN and CDR2 is FVKESK in the germline V gene. The CDR3: CASSRLANTYNEQFF. The CDR3 DNA follows: TGTGCCAGCAGTCGACTAGCGAATACCTACAATGAGCAGTTCTTC.

This clone has a handful of counts. Likely a read error: the CDR3 ends without its conserved phenylalanine or tryptophan. CDR3 nucleotide sequence: TGTGCCAGCAGTGACCCGAGACAGGGTCTCTACAATGAGCAGTTCTTA. Its protein is CASSDPRQGLYNEQFL. This chain links TRBV25-1 with TRBJ2-1; TRBD1 matches 7 bases. Trimming removed 3 bases from V and 3 bases from J; junction bases left unmatched: 8. CDR3 length: 16 amino acids. The germline V gene encodes CDR1 MGHDK and CDR2 SYGVNS.

This clone was observed a handful of times. A much larger clone lies a single base off, so this may be a read error. The chain recombines TRBV9 with TRBJ1-6; 7 bases line up with TRBD1. Germline assignment: CDR1 SGDLS and CDR2 YYNGEE. The CDR3 loop spans 16 amino acids. V lost 0 bases to trimming and J lost 9 bases; unmatched junction nucleotides: 9. The DNA of the CDR3 is TGTGCCAGCAGCGTAGAAGGGGGGACAGTTGGTTCACCCCTCCACTTT. Its translation is CASSVEGGTVGSPLHF.

This clone was seen at least ten times. The V gene is TRBV11-3, the J gene TRBJ2-7; 12 positions match TRBD2. The germline V gene encodes CDR1 SGHNT and CDR2 YENEEA. CDR3 length equals 16 residues. Trimming removed 3 bases from V and 6 bases from J; junction bases left unmatched: 9. The CDR3 nucleotides are TGTGCCAGCAGCTTGACTGGGACTAGCGGGTTAGGCGAGCAGTACTTC. It encodes CASSLTGTSGLGEQYF.

The gene calls are TRBV9 and TRBJ1-2; 7 bases map to TRBD1. There are 14 residues in the CDR3. V shed 6 bases and J 8 bases; nucleotides not matched to a gene: 13. Germline V gene sequence: CDR1 SGDLS, CDR2 YYNGEE. For the CDR3, the DNA is TGTGCCAGCATCTCTGCCGGTACAGGGGACGGCTACACCTTC. Translated, it gives CASISAGTGDGYTF.

This clone was observed at least ten times. CDR3 residues: CATWSGGVTYEQYF. CDR3 in DNA: TGTGCCACCTGGTCGGGCGGGGTAACCTACGAGCAGTACTTC. The chain recombines TRBV10-3 with TRBJ2-7; a weak D match, TRBD2 (6 bases). Trimming left V 10 bases short and J 2 bases short, with 18 bases between. Germline CDR1 and CDR2: ENHRY and SYGVKD. The CDR3 totals 14 residues.

This clone has a count of ten or more. This chain uses TRBV27 with TRBJ1-2; D is ambiguous. CDR1 is MNHEY and CDR2 is SMNVEV in the germline V gene (reference sequence). The V end was cut by 1 base, the J end by 4 bases, with 7 bases between. This CDR3 is built from 13 residues. CDR3: CASSLYGSYGYTF. The CDR3 DNA reads TGTGCCAGCAGTTTATACGGGTCCTATGGCTACACCTTC.

This clone came up a few times. The V and J genes are TRBV15 and TRBJ1-2; D not certain. Between the trimmed V and J ends, which lost 0 bases and 8 bases, there was a span of 7 bases. CDR3 length: 12 residues. Germline V gene lookup returns CDR1 LNHNV and CDR2 YYDKDF (reference sequence). The CDR3 DNA sequence: TGTGCCACCAGCAGAGACATGACGGGCTACACCTTC. The encoded protein is CATSRDMTGYTF.

This clone was counted ten times or more. As DNA, the CDR3 is TGTGCCAGCAGTCTCTGGGGGACAGGGGACATAAAACTGTTTTTT. It translates to CASSLWGTGDIKLFF. This chain uses TRBV27 with TRBJ1-4; 10 nucleotides agree with TRBD1. This CDR3 has 15 residues. Germline lookup yields CDR1 MNHEY and CDR2 SMNVEV (reference sequence). Trimming removed 5 bases from V and 10 bases from J; junction bases left unmatched: 10.

At least ten counts were recorded for this clone. The chain couples TRBV7-2 to TRBJ2-1; 10 nucleotides line up with TRBD2. In germline, CDR1 is SGHTA, CDR2 FQGNSA. The CDR3 loop spans 15 amino acids. V gave up 5 bases and J gave up 11 bases; unmatched junction bases: 12. CDR3 sequence (DNA): TGTGCCAGCAGCCTCCGGGGGAGCGGGGGGGCGAAGCAGTTCTTC. Its protein is CASSLRGSGGAKQFF.

This clone was detected ten times or more. The chain combines TRBV16 with TRBJ1-1, with D tentatively TRBD1 (5 bases). Trimming pared 2 bases from V and 3 bases from J, leaving 10 bases between. This CDR3 spans 14 amino acids. Germline V lookup: CDR1 KGHSY, CDR2 FQNENV. Here the CDR3 DNA reads TGTGCCAGCAGCCAAGGGGGGGGGGACACTGAAGCTTTCTTT. Its protein product is CASSQGGGDTEAFF. Variable domain in full (rest from reference TRBV16 and TRBJ1-1): GEEVAQTPKHLVRGEGQKAKLYCAPIKGHSYVFWYQQVLKNEFKFLISFQNENVFDETGMPKERFSAKCLPNSPCSLEIQATKLEDSAVYFCASSQGGGDTEAFFGQGTRLTVV.

In the case of this clone: Given a much more abundant clone one base away, this may be a read error. This chain joins TRBV5-6 and TRBJ2-6; D may be TRBD2 (5 bases). Germline lookup yields CDR1 SGHDT and CDR2 YYEEEE. The CDR3 length is 14 residues. Trimming took 4 bases from V and 8 from J, leaving 13 bases between them. Here the CDR3 DNA reads TGTGCCAGCAGCCGGACTTCCTTGTCCAACGTCCTGACTTTC. Its translation is CASSRTSLSNVLTF.

This clone was seen only a few times. A much more abundant neighbour one base away suggests this may be a read error. The chain has TRBV11-1 and TRBJ2-2; D could derive from TRBD1 or TRBD2 (5 bases each). The CDR3 covers 16 residues. Germline V gene lookup returns CDR1 SGHAT and CDR2 FQDESV (reference sequence). V gave up 8 bases and J gave up 0 bases, with 16 bases separating them. The CDR3 region has the DNA TGTGCCAGCGGCCTCAGGGACGGCCCGAACACCGGGGAGCTGTTTTTT. It encodes CASGLRDGPNTGELFF.

This clone has at least ten counts. This chain links TRBV4-1 with TRBJ2-7; tentative D call: TRBD2 (5 bases). This CDR3 has 13 amino acids. The V gene lost 3 bases and the J gene lost 6 bases, with 12 bases spanning the gap. CDR1 MGHRA and CDR2 YSYEKL come from the germline V gene. CDR3 nucleotides: TGCGCCAGCAGCCAGGTCTGGACTGGCGAGCAGTACTTC. Amino acid sequence: CASSQVWTGEQYF.

Concerning this clone itself: Mismatch with germline at one junction end may stem from a read error. This chain joins TRBV6-1 and TRBJ2-6, with D possibly being TRBD1 or TRBD2 (5 bases each). Germline lookup yields CDR1 MNHNS and CDR2 SASEGT. This CDR3 region has 16 residues. The CDR3 coding sequence is TGTGCCAGCAGTCCTGAGAGCTGGACTGGGGCCAACGTCCTTACTTTC. Its translation: CASSPESWTGANVLTF.

This clone was picked up a small number of times. The junction and the germline gene differ at one end; a read error may be behind it. The gene calls are TRBV6-1 and TRBJ1-6; no clear D gene. Germline loops: CDR1 MNHNS, CDR2 SASEGT. The CDR3 has 15 residues. In DNA form, the CDR3 reads TGTGCCAGCAGTGGAACGACGGGGTCCAATCCACCCCTCCAATTT. It is translated as CASSGTTGSNPPLQF.

This sequence joins TRBV20-1 and TRBJ1-5, with D uncertain. CDR1 and CDR2 from the germline V gene are DFQATT and SNEGSKA (reference sequence). This CDR3 spans 10 amino acids. V was cut by 7 bases and J by 4 bases, with 5 bases left in between. CDR3 protein: CSGTNQPQHF. The CDR3 DNA sequence: TGCAGTGGCACTAATCAGCCCCAGCATTTT.

This clone was recorded at least ten times. The chain recombines TRBV20-1 with TRBJ1-5; D is undetermined. This CDR3 is 16 amino acids long. V lost 7 bases to trimming and J lost 4 bases, with 23 bases between them. Germline V lookup: CDR1 DFQATT, CDR2 SNEGSKA (reference sequence). The CDR3 reads CSVRILGELENQPQHF. The CDR3 DNA reads TGCAGTGTGCGGATCCTTGGCGAACTAGAGAATCAGCCCCAGCATTTT.

This clone came up many times. This rearrangement joins TRBV11-2 to TRBJ2-2; 7 positions agree with TRBD2. Trimming took 1 base from V and 3 from J; bases not matched to a gene: 2. CDR3 length equals 15 residues. Germline CDR1 is SGHAT and CDR2 is FQNNGV. DNA of the CDR3: TGTGCCAGCAGCTTAGGTCTAGCGGACACCGGGGAGCTGTTTTTT. It codes for CASSLGLADTGELFF.